This entry lists 7 T cell receptor beta chains sequenced from one sample in a study of cytomegalovirus exposure and HLA in healthy donors. PCR used 60 Vbeta primers and 13 Jbeta primers. TCRdb's copy holds only in-frame clones and misses some; the assay was immunoSEQ multiplex PCR. The table lists 100,000 to 150,000 clones, roughly 71% of them singletons. Source material: PBMCs. The receptors come from a woman aged 40 to 49 in good health and CMV-seronegative.

The chain has TRBV7-9 and TRBJ1-4; D unresolved. CDR1 and CDR2 from the germline V gene are SEHNR and FQNEAQ (reference sequence). V lost 6 bases and J lost 6, with 14 bases in between. The CDR3 contains 14 residues. As DNA, the CDR3 is TGTGCCAGCAGTCCGGGAGGGTCGGATGAAAAACTGTTTTTT. This gives the protein CASSPGGSDEKLFF.

This clone came up a few times. The chain is built from TRBV7-2 and TRBJ2-6; tentative D call: TRBD2 (6 bases). The V gene's germline CDR1 is SGHTA and CDR2 FQGNSA. The CDR3 sequence is 15 residues long. V gave up 1 base and J gave up 4 bases, with 8 bases separating them. The CDR3 sequence: CASSLVAGGANVLTF. Here the CDR3 DNA reads TGTGCCAGCAGCTTAGTGGCGGGGGGGGCCAACGTCCTGACTTTC.

This chain connects TRBV7-4 to TRBJ1-6; possibly TRBD1 for D (5 bases). V lost 1 base, J lost 8 bases, and 12 bases lay in between. CDR1 and CDR2 (germline): SGHVT, SQSDAQ. CDR3 length equals 15 residues. CDR3 loop: CASSLGGQGYSPLHF. The CDR3 DNA follows: TGTGCCAGCAGCTTAGGGGGCCAGGGATATTCACCCCTCCACTTT.

The chain combines TRBV7-8 with TRBJ1-1; TRBD1 matches at 9 bases. V was pared by 3 bases and J by 5 bases, with 7 bases of the junction left unmatched. Per the germline V gene, CDR1 is SGHVS and CDR2 is FQNEAQ. The CDR3 spans 15 residues. CDR3 sequence reads: CASSLVDRGGTEAFF. DNA for the CDR3: TGTGCCAGCAGCTTGGTGGACAGGGGAGGAACTGAAGCTTTCTTT.

This clone was found once. CDR3 loop: CASSSRTGGLSGELFF. The DNA for the CDR3 is TGTGCCAGCAGCTCCAGGACAGGGGGCTTGAGCGGGGAGCTGTTTTTT. This chain uses TRBV7-6 with TRBJ2-2, with 11 nucleotides matching TRBD1. The CDR3 extends over 16 amino acids. The trim removed 4 bases at V and 7 bases at J, leaving 8 bases unmatched. The germline V gene encodes CDR1 SGHVS and CDR2 FNYEAQ.

V and J are TRBV28 and TRBJ1-4; D remains unclear. CDR3 length: 15 residues. Germline V lookup: CDR1 MDHEN, CDR2 SYDVKM. V gave up 4 bases and J gave up 8 bases, with 17 bases separating them. CDR3 residues: CASSSRGGRGEKLFF. In DNA form, the CDR3 reads TGTGCCAGCAGTTCCCGTGGAGGGAGAGGCGAAAAACTGTTTTTT.

The genes are TRBV5-6 and TRBJ1-1; D remains unclear. Trimming took 8 bases from V and 4 from J, leaving 12 bases between them. This CDR3 is 12 amino acids long. Germline V gives CDR1 SGHDT, CDR2 YYEEEE. CDR3 DNA: TGTGCCAGTCAACGGAGACTCACTGAAGCTTTCTTT. Translating gives CASQRRLTEAFF. The full variable domain, rest sourced from reference TRBV5-6 and TRBJ1-1, is DAGVTQSPTHLIKTRGQQVTLRCSPKSGHDTVSWYQQALGQGPQFIFQYYEEEERQRGNFPDRFSGHQFPNYSSELNVNALLLGDSALYLCASQRRLTEAFFGQGTRLTVV.